The 5 T cell receptor beta chains listed next were all sequenced from one sample in a study of blood T cell repertoires in COVID-19. The assay was immunoSEQ multiplex PCR, and TCRdb's table has in-frame clones only and misses some. The table has about 68,000 clones, less than 90% seen once. Sequencing was performed on peripheral blood. The receptors originated from a man aged 50-60 years with active COVID-19.

Only a few counts were recorded for this clone. The chain uses TRBV5-1 and TRBJ1-3; 8 bases agree with TRBD1. The CDR3 has 14 residues. CDR1 is SGHRS and CDR2 is YFSETQ in the germline V gene. Trimming removed 4 bases from V and 8 bases from J; junction bases left unmatched: 8. The CDR3 is CASSPDRGGDTIYF. The CDR3, as DNA: TGCGCCAGCAGCCCCGACAGGGGAGGGGACACCATATATTTT.

The V call is TRBV11-2, the J call TRBJ2-5; TRBD1 agrees at 12 bases. V lost 4 bases, J lost 4 bases, and 4 bases stayed unmatched. The V gene's germline CDR1 is SGHAT and CDR2 FQNNGV. CDR3 size: 15 residues. CDR3 DNA: TGTGCCAGCAGCTCCGGGACAGGGGGCCGAGAGACCCAGTACTTC. It is translated as CASSSGTGGRETQYF.

V gene TRBV7-9 combines with J gene TRBJ2-1; D gene uncertain. The CDR3 totals 13 residues. V was trimmed by 2 bases and J by 6 bases, leaving 8 bases between them. Germline CDR1 is SEHNR and CDR2 is FQNEAQ (reference sequence). DNA of the CDR3: TGTGCCAGCAGCTTACAGGCATTCAATGAGCAGTTCTTC. This sequence encodes CASSLQAFNEQFF. The entire variable domain, with the rest obtained from reference TRBV7-9 and TRBJ2-1, is as follows: DTGVSQNPRHKITKRGQNVTFRCDPISEHNRLYWYRQTLGQGPEFLTYFQNEAQLEKSRLLSDRFSAERPKGSFSTLEIQRTEQGDSAMYLCASSLQAFNEQFFGPGTRLTVL.

The chain links TRBV9 to TRBJ1-6; 9 nucleotides match TRBD1. The CDR3 runs to 17 residues. The germline CDR1 and CDR2 sequences are SGDLS and YYNGEE. After removal of 3 bases from V and 5 bases from J, the junction contained 9 bases not matched to a gene. CDR3 in amino acids: CASSAGPGQGNNSPLHF. The DNA of the CDR3 is TGTGCCAGCAGCGCGGGACCGGGACAGGGTAATAATTCACCCCTCCACTTT.

V and J are TRBV5-6 and TRBJ2-1; 13 nucleotides match TRBD2. This CDR3 region has 17 residues. Germline values: CDR1 SGHDT, CDR2 YYEEEE. Unmatched junction bases numbered 13, after V lost 4 bases and J lost 9 bases. The CDR3 coding sequence is TGTGCCAGCAGCCCTTCTGATGGGACTAGCGGGAAAACTGAGCAGTTCTTC. It codes for CASSPSDGTSGKTEQFF.